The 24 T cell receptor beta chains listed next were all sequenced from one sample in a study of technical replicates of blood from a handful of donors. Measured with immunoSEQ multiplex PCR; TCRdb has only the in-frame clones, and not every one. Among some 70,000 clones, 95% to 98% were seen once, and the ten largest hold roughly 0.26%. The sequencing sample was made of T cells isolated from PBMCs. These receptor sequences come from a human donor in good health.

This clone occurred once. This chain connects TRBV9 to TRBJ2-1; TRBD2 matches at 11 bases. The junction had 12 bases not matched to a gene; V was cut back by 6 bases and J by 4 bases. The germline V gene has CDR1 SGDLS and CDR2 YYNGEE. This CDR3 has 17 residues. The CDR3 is CASNRGSGRAEYNEQFF. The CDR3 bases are TGTGCCAGCAATCGGGGTAGCGGGAGGGCCGAGTACAATGAGCAGTTCTTC.

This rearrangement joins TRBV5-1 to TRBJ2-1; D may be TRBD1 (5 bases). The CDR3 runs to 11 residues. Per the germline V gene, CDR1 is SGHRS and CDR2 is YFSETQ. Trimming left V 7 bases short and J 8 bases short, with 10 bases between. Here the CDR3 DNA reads TGCGCCAGCTACCAGGGCGATGAGCAGTTCTTC. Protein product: CASYQGDEQFF. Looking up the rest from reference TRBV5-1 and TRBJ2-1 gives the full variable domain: KAGVTQTPRYLIKTRGQQVTLSCSPISGHRSVSWYQQTPGQGLQFLFEYFSETQRNKGNFPGRFSGRQFSNSRSEMNVSTLELGDSALYLCASYQGDEQFFGPGTRLTVL.

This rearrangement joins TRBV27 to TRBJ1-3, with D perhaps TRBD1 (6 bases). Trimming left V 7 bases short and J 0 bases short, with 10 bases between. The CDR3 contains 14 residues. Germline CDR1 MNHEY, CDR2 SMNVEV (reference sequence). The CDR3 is CASKSQGSGNTIYF. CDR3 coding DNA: TGTGCCAGCAAATCACAGGGCTCTGGAAACACCATATATTTT.

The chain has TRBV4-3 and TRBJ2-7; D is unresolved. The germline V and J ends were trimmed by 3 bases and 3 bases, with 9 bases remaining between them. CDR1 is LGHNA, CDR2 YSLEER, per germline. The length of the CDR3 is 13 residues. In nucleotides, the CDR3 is TGCGCCAGCAGCCAGCATCTAAACTACGAGCAGTACTTC. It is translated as CASSQHLNYEQYF.

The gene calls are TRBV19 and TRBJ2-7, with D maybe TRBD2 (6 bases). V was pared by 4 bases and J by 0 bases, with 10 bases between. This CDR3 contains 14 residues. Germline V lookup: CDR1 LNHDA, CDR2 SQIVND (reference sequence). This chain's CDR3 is CASSTGRDSYEQYF. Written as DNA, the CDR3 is TGTGCCAGTAGTACGGGGCGGGACTCCTACGAGCAGTACTTC.

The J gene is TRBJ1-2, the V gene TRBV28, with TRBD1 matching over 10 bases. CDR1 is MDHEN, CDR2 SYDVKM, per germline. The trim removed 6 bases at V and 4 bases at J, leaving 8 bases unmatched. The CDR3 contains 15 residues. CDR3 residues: CASRLDRGTGYGYTF. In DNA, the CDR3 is TGTGCCAGCAGACTGGACAGGGGGACGGGCTATGGCTACACCTTC.

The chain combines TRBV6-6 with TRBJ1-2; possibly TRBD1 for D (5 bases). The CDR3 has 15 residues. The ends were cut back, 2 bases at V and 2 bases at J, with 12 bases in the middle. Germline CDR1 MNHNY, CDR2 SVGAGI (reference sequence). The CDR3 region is CASSYPSTDNYGYTF. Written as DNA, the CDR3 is TGTGCCAGCAGTTACCCATCGACAGACAACTATGGCTACACCTTC.

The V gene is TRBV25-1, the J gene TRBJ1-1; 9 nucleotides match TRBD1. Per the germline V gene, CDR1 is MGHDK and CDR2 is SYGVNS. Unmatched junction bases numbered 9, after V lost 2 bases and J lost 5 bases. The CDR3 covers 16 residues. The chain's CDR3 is CASSETQTGGGTEAFF. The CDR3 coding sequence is TGTGCCAGCAGTGAAACCCAGACAGGGGGTGGGACTGAAGCTTTCTTT.

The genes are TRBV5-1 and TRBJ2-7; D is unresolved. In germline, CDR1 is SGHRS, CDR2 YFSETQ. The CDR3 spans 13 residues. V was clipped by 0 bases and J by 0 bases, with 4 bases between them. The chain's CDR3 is CASSLAGSYEQYF. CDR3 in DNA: TGCGCCAGCAGCTTGGCGGGCTCCTACGAGCAGTACTTC.

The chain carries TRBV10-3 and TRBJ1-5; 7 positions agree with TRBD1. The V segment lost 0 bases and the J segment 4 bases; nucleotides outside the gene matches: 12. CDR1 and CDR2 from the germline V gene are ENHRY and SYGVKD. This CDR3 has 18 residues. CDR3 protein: CAISESSTGQAANQPQHF. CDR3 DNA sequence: TGTGCCATCAGTGAGTCCAGTACCGGACAGGCTGCGAATCAGCCCCAGCATTTT.

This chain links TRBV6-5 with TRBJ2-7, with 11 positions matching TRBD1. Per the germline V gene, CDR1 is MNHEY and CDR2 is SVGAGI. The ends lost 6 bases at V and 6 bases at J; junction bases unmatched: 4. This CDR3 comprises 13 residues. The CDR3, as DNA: TGTGCCAGCAGATCCGGGACAGGGGGCGAGCAGTACTTC. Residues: CASRSGTGGEQYF.

The CDR3 spells CASSSQGAQGAFF. CDR3 sequence (DNA): TGTGCCAGCAGCTCACAGGGGGCCCAAGGAGCTTTCTTT. The chain carries TRBV7-3 and TRBJ1-1; 9 bases align to TRBD1. Germline V CDR1 and CDR2: SGHTA, FQGTGA. The V gene end was trimmed by 4 bases and the J gene end by 10 bases; junction bases not matched to a gene: 7. This CDR3 comprises 13 residues.

CDR3 region: CASSLGQGAHEQYF. Written as DNA, the CDR3 is TGTGCCAGCAGCTTGGGACAGGGGGCGCACGAGCAGTACTTC. The rearrangement joins TRBV7-9 to TRBJ2-7, with 12 bases identical to TRBD1. Germline CDR1 reads SEHNR; CDR2 reads FQNEAQ (reference sequence). The CDR3 contains 14 residues. The J segment lost 5 bases and the V segment lost 3 bases, leaving 2 bases of the junction unmatched.

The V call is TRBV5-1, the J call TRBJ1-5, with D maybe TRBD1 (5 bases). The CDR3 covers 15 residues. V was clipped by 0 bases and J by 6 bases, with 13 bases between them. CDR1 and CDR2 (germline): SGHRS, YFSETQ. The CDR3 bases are TGCGCCAGCAGCTTGGGTTTTGACAGTCGTCAGCCCCAGCATTTT. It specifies CASSLGFDSRQPQHF.

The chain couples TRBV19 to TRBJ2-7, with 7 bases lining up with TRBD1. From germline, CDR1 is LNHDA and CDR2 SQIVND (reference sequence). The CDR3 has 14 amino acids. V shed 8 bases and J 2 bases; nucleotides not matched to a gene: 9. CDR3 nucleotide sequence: TGTGCCAGTGCCGACAGGGTGGCACCCTACGAGCAGTACTTC. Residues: CASADRVAPYEQYF.

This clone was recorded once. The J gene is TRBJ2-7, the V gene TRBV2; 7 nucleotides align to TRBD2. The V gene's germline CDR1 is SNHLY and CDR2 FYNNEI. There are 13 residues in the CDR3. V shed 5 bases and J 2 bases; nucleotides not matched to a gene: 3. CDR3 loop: CASSLTSAYEQYF. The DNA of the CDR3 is TGTGCCAGCAGTCTTACTAGCGCCTACGAGCAGTACTTC. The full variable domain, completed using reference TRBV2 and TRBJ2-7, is EPEVTQTPSHQVTQMGQEVILRCVPISNHLYFYWYRQILGQKVEFLVSFYNNEISEKSEIFDDQFSVERPDGSNFTLKIRSTKLEDSAMYFCASSLTSAYEQYFGPGTRLTVT.

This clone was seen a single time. The CDR3 nucleotides are TGTGCCAGCAGCCTCCTGACAAGCACAGATACGCAGTATTTT. It is translated as CASSLLTSTDTQYF. The V call is TRBV6-1, the J call TRBJ2-3; D is unclear. In germline, CDR1 is MNHNS, CDR2 SASEGT. V dropped 6 bases and J dropped 0 bases, with 10 bases sitting between them. The CDR3 runs 14 residues.

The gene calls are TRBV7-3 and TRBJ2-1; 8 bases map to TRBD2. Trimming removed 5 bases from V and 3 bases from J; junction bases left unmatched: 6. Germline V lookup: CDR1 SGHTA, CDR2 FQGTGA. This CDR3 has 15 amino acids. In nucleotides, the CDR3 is TGTGCCAGCAGCCTTACTAGCGGAAACTACAATGAGCAGTTCTTC. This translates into CASSLTSGNYNEQFF.

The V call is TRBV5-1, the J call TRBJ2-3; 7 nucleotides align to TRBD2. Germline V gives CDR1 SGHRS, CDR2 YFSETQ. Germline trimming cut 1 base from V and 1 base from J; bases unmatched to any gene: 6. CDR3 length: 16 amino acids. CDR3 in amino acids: CASSLRLAERTDTQYF. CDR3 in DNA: TGCGCCAGCAGCTTGAGGCTAGCGGAGCGCACAGATACGCAGTATTTT.

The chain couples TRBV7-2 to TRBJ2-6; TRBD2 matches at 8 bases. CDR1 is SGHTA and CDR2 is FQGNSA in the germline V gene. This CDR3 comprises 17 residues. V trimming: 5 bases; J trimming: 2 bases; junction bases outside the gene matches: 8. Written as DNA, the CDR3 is TGTGCCAGCAGCAACAGGCTCGGGGGGGCTGGGGCCAACGTCCTGACTTTC. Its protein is CASSNRLGGAGANVLTF.

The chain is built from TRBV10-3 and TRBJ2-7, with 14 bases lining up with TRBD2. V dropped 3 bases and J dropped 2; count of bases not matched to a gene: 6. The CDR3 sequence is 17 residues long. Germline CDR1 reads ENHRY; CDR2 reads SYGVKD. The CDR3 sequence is CAISDPRTSGRTYEQYF. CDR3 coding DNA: TGTGCCATCAGTGACCCTAGGACTAGCGGGAGGACCTACGAGCAGTACTTC.

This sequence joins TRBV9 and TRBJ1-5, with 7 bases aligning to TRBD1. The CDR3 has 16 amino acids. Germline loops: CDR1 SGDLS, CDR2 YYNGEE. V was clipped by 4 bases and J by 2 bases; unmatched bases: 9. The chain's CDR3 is CASSPGTERGNQPQHF. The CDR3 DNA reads TGTGCCAGCAGCCCAGGGACAGAGAGAGGCAATCAGCCCCAGCATTTT.

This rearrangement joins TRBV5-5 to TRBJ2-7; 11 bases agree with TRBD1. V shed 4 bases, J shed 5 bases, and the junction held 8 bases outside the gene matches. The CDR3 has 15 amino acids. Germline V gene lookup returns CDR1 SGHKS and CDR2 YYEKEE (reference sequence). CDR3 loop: CASSPIGQGANEQYF. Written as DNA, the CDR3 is TGTGCCAGCAGCCCGATCGGACAGGGGGCCAACGAGCAGTACTTC.

CDR3 nucleotide sequence: TGTGCCAGCAGTGAATTCATTAGCTCGGGTGGCTACACCTTC. Amino acids: CASSEFISSGGYTF. The rearrangement links TRBV2 to TRBJ1-2; no clear D. Trimming took 2 bases from V and 7 from J, leaving 14 bases between them. The CDR3 is 14 amino acids. CDR1 is SNHLY and CDR2 is FYNNEI in the germline V gene.